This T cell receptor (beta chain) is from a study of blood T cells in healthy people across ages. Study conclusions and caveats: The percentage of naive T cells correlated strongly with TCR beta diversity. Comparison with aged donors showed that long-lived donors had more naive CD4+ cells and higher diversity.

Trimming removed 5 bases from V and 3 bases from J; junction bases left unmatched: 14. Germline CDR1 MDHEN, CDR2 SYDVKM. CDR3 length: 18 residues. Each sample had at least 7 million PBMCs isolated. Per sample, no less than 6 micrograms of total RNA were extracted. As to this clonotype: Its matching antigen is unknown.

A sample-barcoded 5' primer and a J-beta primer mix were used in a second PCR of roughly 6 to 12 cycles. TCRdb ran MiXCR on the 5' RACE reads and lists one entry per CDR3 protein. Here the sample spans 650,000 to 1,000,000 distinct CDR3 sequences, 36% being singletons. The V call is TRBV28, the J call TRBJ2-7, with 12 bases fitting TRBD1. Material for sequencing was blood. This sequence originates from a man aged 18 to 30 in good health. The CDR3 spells CASSLGTGGLGALYEQYF. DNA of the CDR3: TGTGCCAGCAGTCTAGGGACAGGGGGCCTGGGAGCTCTCTACGAGCAGTACTTC.